These 30 T cell receptor beta chains originate from one sample sequenced in a study of T cells in Graves' hyperthyroidism and ophthalmopathy. Amplification of TCR beta CDR3 regions was performed using RNA transcripts as template. The TCR CDR3 first-round RT-PCR relied on the HTBI primer set. A single record per CDR3 protein comes from TCRdb applying MiXCR to the multiplex PCR reads. The table has a few hundred thousand distinct CDR3 sequences, about 45% seen once. Sequencing was performed on peripheral blood or thyroid tissue (not recorded which). The receptor source for this set is a woman between 18 and 29 years old with Graves' hyperthyroidism.

This clonotype was seen more than once but under ten times. The V call is TRBV25-1, the J call TRBJ1-2, with 7 bases aligning to TRBD1. CDR1 is MGHDK and CDR2 is SYGVNS in the germline V gene. The CDR3 runs to 14 residues. V gave up 4 bases and J gave up 5 bases; unmatched junction bases: 7. The DNA of the CDR3 is TGTGCCAGCAGTGCGACAGGGCCGGAGTATGGCTACACCTTC. Amino acid sequence: CASSATGPEYGYTF.

V is TRBV10-3 and J is TRBJ1-2; D is unclear. Between the trimmed V and J ends, which lost 4 bases and 10 bases, there was a span of 13 bases. This CDR3 region has 12 residues. Germline lookup yields CDR1 ENHRY and CDR2 SYGVKD. CDR3 region: CAISGVGSDYTF. CDR3 bases: TGTGCCATCAGTGGAGTCGGGTCCGACTACACCTTC.

The chain is built from TRBV20-1 and TRBJ1-1, with D possibly being TRBD1 (6 bases). Trimming left V 0 bases short and J 0 bases short, with 8 bases between. Germline CDR1 and CDR2: DFQATT and SNEGSKA (reference sequence). CDR3 length: 14 residues. CDR3 residues: CSAREDSMNTEAFF. The CDR3, as DNA: TGCAGTGCTAGAGAGGACAGCATGAACACTGAAGCTTTCTTT.

This clonotype was counted a few times. V usage is TRBV20-1 and J usage is TRBJ2-5; D is perhaps TRBD1 or TRBD2 (8 bases each). Per germline, CDR1 DFQATT and CDR2 SNEGSKA (reference sequence). The CDR3 has 14 residues. V was pared by 0 bases and J by 7 bases, with 15 bases between. This CDR3 is CSARDQGAGGTQYF. CDR3 nucleotides: TGCAGTGCTAGAGACCAGGGGGCGGGGGGGACCCAGTACTTC.

This clonotype was picked up a small number of times. This rearrangement joins TRBV29-1 to TRBJ1-5; TRBD1 might be the D (6 bases). CDR1 and CDR2 from the germline V gene are SQVTM and ANQGSEA. This CDR3 contains 14 residues. Trimming took off 5 bases at V and 0 bases at J, with 11 bases between the two ends. CDR3 residues: CSVSGQTSNQPQHF. CDR3 bases: TGCAGCGTTTCGGGACAAACTAGCAATCAGCCCCAGCATTTT.

The chain combines TRBV19 with TRBJ1-6; D remains ambiguous. CDR3 length equals 13 residues. CDR1 and CDR2 (germline): LNHDA, SQIVND (reference sequence). Trimming left V 7 bases short and J 7 bases short, with 11 bases between. The CDR3 sequence: CASMRGENSPLHF. CDR3 sequence (DNA): TGTGCCAGTATGCGGGGAGAAAATTCACCCCTCCACTTT.

With regard to this clonotype: Because the CDR3 is missing its conserved closing phenylalanine or tryptophan, this is likely a read error. The limits of the CDR3 on the DNA are not certain, so only TCRdb's listed CDR3 is given. V usage is TRBV7-9 and J usage is TRBJ1-4; TRBD1 reflects the table's D call only, with no check against the DNA. The CDR3 is 9 amino acids in total, end residues counted. The germline gives CDR1 SEHNR, CDR2 FQNEAQ (reference sequence). The CDR3 sequence is CASSTSRDG.

The chain employs TRBV9 and TRBJ1-2; possible D gene TRBD1, 6 bases. The CDR3 runs 15 residues. Trimming pared 4 bases from V and 8 bases from J, leaving 21 bases between. CDR1 SGDLS and CDR2 YYNGEE come from the germline V gene. The CDR3 DNA is TGTGCCAGCAGCTTAGGAAAAACAGGGTCCGGGGGCTACACCTTC. It translates to CASSLGKTGSGGYTF.

The chain recombines TRBV29-1 with TRBJ2-5; tentatively, D is TRBD1 (6 bases). The CDR3 loop spans 12 amino acids. Trimming left V 5 bases short and J 5 bases short, with 12 bases between. In germline, CDR1 is SQVTM, CDR2 ANQGSEA. Here the CDR3 DNA reads TGCAGCGTTACAGGGAGATTGGAGACCCAGTACTTC. Residues: CSVTGRLETQYF.

There are many counts of this clonotype. The chain carries TRBV10-2 and TRBJ2-5; D is possibly TRBD1 (6 bases). This CDR3 contains 13 residues. The germline V gene encodes CDR1 WSHSY and CDR2 SAAADI. Trimming took off 7 bases at V and 5 bases at J, with 14 bases between the two ends. DNA for the CDR3: TGCGCCAGCAATCAGGGGCGCGGGGAGACCCAGTACTTC. It specifies CASNQGRGETQYF.

This clonotype was detected only a few times. The CDR3 spells CASSLDPDTYEQYF. CDR3 DNA: TGTGCCAGCAGCTTAGATCCGGACACCTACGAGCAGTACTTC. The chain joins TRBV7-8 to TRBJ2-7, with D possibly matching TRBD1 (5 bases). The germline V and J ends were trimmed by 1 base and 2 bases, with 9 bases remaining between them. The V gene's germline CDR1 is SGHVS and CDR2 FQNEAQ. This CDR3 region has 14 residues.

This clonotype was counted a few times. The rearrangement uses TRBV4-2 and TRBJ2-7, with a possible D match to TRBD2 (6 bases). The CDR3 covers 15 residues. V shed 0 bases and J shed 0 bases, with 9 bases lying between them. Per germline, CDR1 LGHNA and CDR2 YNFKEQ. Here the CDR3 DNA reads TGTGCCAGCAGCCAAGATCCTAGCGCCTCCTACGAGCAGTACTTC. Amino acids: CASSQDPSASYEQYF.

This clonotype has at least ten counts. V gene TRBV5-1 combines with J gene TRBJ2-6; 7 bases map to TRBD2. V shed 0 bases and J 0 bases; nucleotides not matched to a gene: 3. Germline CDR1 SGHRS, CDR2 YFSETQ. The CDR3 contains 17 residues. In DNA, the CDR3 is TGCGCCAGCAGCTTGGGACTAGCCTCCTCTGGGGCCAACGTCCTGACTTTC. As protein: CASSLGLASSGANVLTF. Complete variable domain (other parts from reference TRBV5-1 and TRBJ2-6): KAGVTQTPRYLIKTRGQQVTLSCSPISGHRSVSWYQQTPGQGLQFLFEYFSETQRNKGNFPGRFSGRQFSNSRSEMNVSTLELGDSALYLCASSLGLASSGANVLTFGAGSRLTVL.

The V gene is TRBV11-2, the J gene TRBJ1-6; D might be TRBD1 (5 bases). The germline gives CDR1 SGHAT, CDR2 FQNNGV. The CDR3 extends over 14 amino acids. V lost 1 base, J lost 10 bases, and 11 bases lay in between. CDR3 sequence: CASSLVLAGSPLHF. The CDR3 nucleotides are TGTGCCAGCAGCTTAGTCCTGGCAGGGTCACCCCTCCACTTT.

The chain's CDR3 is CASSLGGRTSGYTF. CDR3 DNA: TGTGCCAGCAGCTTAGGGGGACGAACTTCGGGCTACACCTTC. The V call is TRBV9, the J call TRBJ1-2; tentatively, D is TRBD1 (6 bases). Per germline, CDR1 SGDLS and CDR2 YYNGEE. CDR3 length: 14 residues. Trimming left V 4 bases short and J 8 bases short, with 18 bases between. The full variable domain, rest sourced from reference TRBV9 and TRBJ1-2, is DSGVTQTPKHLITATGQRVTLRCSPRSGDLSVYWYQQSLDQGLQFLIQYYNGEERAKGNILERFSAQQFPDLHSELNLSSLELGDSALYFCASSLGGRTSGYTFGSGTRLTVV.

CDR3 sequence (DNA): TGCAGCGTTGAGGCGGGTGAAAAACTGTTTTTT. Protein product: CSVEAGEKLFF. The chain is built from TRBV29-1 and TRBJ1-4; D remains ambiguous. From germline, CDR1 is SQVTM and CDR2 ANQGSEA. The length of the CDR3 is 11 residues. V dropped 3 bases and J dropped 7 bases, with 6 bases sitting between them. The full variable domain, completed using reference TRBV29-1 and TRBJ1-4, is SAVISQKPSRDICQRGTSLTIQCQVDSQVTMMFWYRQQPGQSLTLIATANQGSEATYESGFVIDKFPISRPNLTFSTLTVSNMSPEDSSIYLCSVEAGEKLFFGSGTQLSVL.

On this clonotype itself: One junction end disagrees with the germline gene, perhaps due to a read error. This sequence joins TRBV29-1 and TRBJ1-2; D is ambiguous. CDR3 size: 13 residues. Germline V gene data show CDR1 as SQVTM and CDR2 as ANQGSEA. CDR3 DNA sequence: TGCAGCGCTGAAGATAGGATCCTAGATGGTTACACCTTC. It codes for CSAEDRILDGYTF.

As DNA, the CDR3 is TGTGCCAGCAGACCCCCCTTTTGGACAGGGTTATACGAGCAGTACTTC. It specifies CASRPPFWTGLYEQYF. The chain is built from TRBV7-9 and TRBJ2-7; 8 bases line up with TRBD1. The CDR3 loop spans 16 amino acids. V trimming: 6 bases; J trimming: 4 bases; junction bases outside the gene matches: 14. From germline, CDR1 is SEHNR and CDR2 FQNEAQ (reference sequence).

About this clonotype: The conserved final phenylalanine or tryptophan is absent from the CDR3, which likely points to a read error. The DNA is left out, because the CDR3 cannot be placed on it with certainty; the CDR3 is given as TCRdb lists it. The chain links TRBV4-1 to TRBJ2-7; no check of the table's D call, TRBD2, against the DNA was made. Germline CDR1 and CDR2: MGHRA and YSYEKL. The CDR3 is 8 amino acids long, termini counted. The CDR3 loop is CASSQRVQ.

This chain links TRBV12-3 or TRBV12-4 with TRBJ1-1, with D unclear. CDR3 size: 14 residues. The V gene lost 1 base and the J gene lost 7 bases, with 13 bases spanning the gap. CDR3 in amino acids: CASSLEARSGEAFF. Written as DNA, the CDR3 is TGTGCCAGCAGTTTAGAGGCCAGATCCGGTGAAGCTTTCTTT.

The sample holds a few counts of this clonotype. This sequence joins TRBV9 and TRBJ1-2; D is possibly TRBD1 (6 bases). The CDR3 has 13 residues. Trimming took off 4 bases at V and 4 bases at J, with 11 bases between the two ends. Germline V CDR1 and CDR2: SGDLS, YYNGEE. The CDR3 spells CASSRDTLYGYTF. CDR3 bases: TGTGCCAGCAGCCGGGACACCCTCTATGGCTACACCTTC.

In the case of this clonotype: This may come from a read error, since a much larger clone is one base off. The chain combines TRBV24-1 with TRBJ1-1; no clear D gene. The CDR3 runs 14 residues. Trimming left V 5 bases short and J 1 base short, with 10 bases between. CDR1 and CDR2 from the germline V gene are KGHDR and SFDVKD. The CDR3 nucleotides are TGTGCCACCAGTGTCGGGGAGGGGAACACTGAAGCTTTCTTT. Its protein product is CATSVGEGNTEAFF.

This rearrangement joins TRBV20-1 to TRBJ1-1; 8 nucleotides align to TRBD1. The CDR3 consists of 11 residues. Germline V gene lookup returns CDR1 DFQATT and CDR2 SNEGSKA (reference sequence). Losses at the gene ends were 5 bases for V and 9 bases for J; bases not matched to a gene: 5. The CDR3 sequence: CSAPTGEKAFF. The CDR3 DNA is TGCAGTGCTCCGACAGGGGAGAAAGCTTTCTTT.

This clonotype was observed many times. In DNA, the CDR3 is TGTGCCAGCAGACGGACAGGTTGGGTCAATCAGCCCCAGCATTTT. Its protein product is CASRRTGWVNQPQHF. The chain is built from TRBV7-2 and TRBJ1-5; 7 nucleotides line up with TRBD1. Germline CDR1 reads SGHTA; CDR2 reads FQGNSA. The trim removed 6 bases at V and 3 bases at J, leaving 8 bases unmatched. The CDR3 contains 15 residues. Drawing the rest from reference TRBV7-2 and TRBJ1-5, the complete variable domain is GAGVSQSPSNKVTEKGKDVELRCDPISGHTALYWYRQSLGQGLEFLIYFQGNSAPDKSGLPSDRFSAERTGGSVSTLTIQRTQQEDSAVYLCASRRTGWVNQPQHFGDGTRLSIL.

This clonotype was seen many times. The V and J genes are TRBV20-1 and TRBJ1-4; D remains unclear. V shed 4 bases and J shed 7 bases, with 7 bases lying between them. CDR1 DFQATT and CDR2 SNEGSKA come from the germline V gene (reference sequence). This CDR3 contains 11 residues. This chain's CDR3 is CSAMEVEKLFF. CDR3 coding DNA: TGCAGTGCTATGGAGGTTGAAAAACTGTTTTTT.

The chain is built from TRBV7-9 and TRBJ1-5; D is unresolved. CDR3 length equals 13 residues. Germline V gene sequence: CDR1 SEHNR, CDR2 FQNEAQ (reference sequence). The ends were cut back, 4 bases at V and 7 bases at J, with 11 bases in the middle. DNA of the CDR3: TGTGCCAGCAGCTCAGATAAAGGGCAGCCCCAGCATTTT. Protein: CASSSDKGQPQHF.

This clonotype came up many times. The chain carries TRBV24-1 and TRBJ2-5; TRBD1 matches at 7 bases. Germline assignment: CDR1 KGHDR and CDR2 SFDVKD. The V segment lost 1 base and the J segment 2 bases; nucleotides outside the gene matches: 9. The CDR3 consists of 17 residues. The CDR3 region is CATSDFSFGRGQETQYF. CDR3 nucleotides: TGTGCCACCAGTGATTTCTCGTTCGGCAGGGGGCAAGAGACCCAGTACTTC.

A few counts support this clonotype. The gene calls are TRBV7-9 and TRBJ1-1; TRBD1 might be the D (5 bases). The V end was cut by 3 bases, the J end by 2 bases, with 13 bases between. Looked up from germline, CDR1 is SEHNR and CDR2 is FQNEAQ (reference sequence). CDR3 length: 15 amino acids. Written as DNA, the CDR3 is TGTGCCAGCAGCTTGGACCCGACAGTCAACACTGAAGCTTTCTTT. This encodes CASSLDPTVNTEAFF.

The rearrangement links TRBV20-1 to TRBJ2-1; D unresolved. CDR1 and CDR2 from the germline V gene are DFQATT and SNEGSKA (reference sequence). V was clipped by 7 bases and J by 2 bases, with 12 bases between them. CDR3 length equals 13 residues. The CDR3 DNA follows: TGCAGTGTTGGAATCGGTCCCTACAATGAGCAGTTCTTC. It yields the protein CSVGIGPYNEQFF.

This chain connects TRBV9 to TRBJ2-5; D perhaps matches TRBD1 (6 bases). The V end was cut by 0 bases, the J end by 6 bases, with 12 bases between. CDR3 length: 14 amino acids. Germline V gene sequence: CDR1 SGDLS, CDR2 YYNGEE. DNA for the CDR3: TGTGCCAGCAGCGTAGGTATCAGGGGTCAGACCCAGTACTTC. It encodes CASSVGIRGQTQYF.